This section outlines one T cell receptor (beta chain) sequence together with its context. As yet, its antigen is unknown. The V and J ends lost 7 bases and 4 bases respectively, with 13 bases between them. Germline CDR1 and CDR2: SQVTM and ANQGSEA. The CDR3 is made up of 13 amino acids. This specimen comes from a study of siplizumab effects on memory and regulatory T cells. Study-level points and caveats: Proliferating siplizumab-culture Tregs lacked confirmation of suppressive function. Siplizumab significantly decreased alloreactive sequences from unstimulated CD4+ memory cells. The average Treg-derived proportion among mappable alloreactive CD4+ clones was 65% to 80% with siplizumab versus about 27% in controls.

TCRdb's copy holds only in-frame clones and misses some; the assay was immunoSEQ multiplex PCR. The sample holds some 100,000 clones, less than 95% seen once. The chain joins TRBV29-1 to TRBJ2-2; TRBD1 is a possible D gene (6 bases). The source material was non-Treg CD4+ T cells sorted from blood. The TCR was taken from a human donor in good health. The CDR3 sequence: CSARGQSTGELFF. CDR3 in DNA: TGCAGCGCCCGTGGACAGTCCACCGGGGAGCTGTTTTTT.